This entry lists 28 T cell receptor beta chains sequenced from one sample in a study of shared clonotypes between healthy human individuals (dated by TCRdb to 2019 to 2021). Library method: the immunoSEQ multiplex PCR assay. As stored in TCRdb, this immuneACCESS dataset retains in-frame rearrangements with V and J assigned. A fraction of the clones does not appear; measured against another copy, unresolved V genes explain less than half of the discrepancy, and the remainder lacks a known reason. This sample is represented by some 1 million clones; under 80% of them were singletons. The top ten constitute roughly 1.4% of the sample. The sample was memory CD4+ T cells sorted from blood. The cell subset or site label corresponds to: CD45RA-negative fraction. The origin of the receptors is a young man in good health.

The genes are TRBV10-2 and TRBJ2-7; no clear D. The V end was cut by 3 bases, the J end by 0 bases, with 6 bases between. The CDR3 runs 13 residues. Germline CDR1 is WSHSY and CDR2 is SAAADI. The CDR3, as DNA: TGCGCCAGCAGTGAAGGCAACTCCTACGAGCAGTACTTC. Translation: CASSEGNSYEQYF.

DNA of the CDR3: TGTGCCAGCAGTGCCCCCCGTTTTTCACTCGGAGAGGAAAAACTGTTTTTT. Protein product: CASSAPRFSLGEEKLFF. V usage is TRBV6-1 and J usage is TRBJ1-4; D not certain. CDR1 is MNHNS and CDR2 is SASEGT in the germline V gene. There are 17 residues in the CDR3. Trimming stripped 4 bases from V and 8 bases from J, with 23 bases between.

The rearrangement links TRBV28 to TRBJ1-4; a weak D match, TRBD1 (5 bases). V was cut by 4 bases and J by 10 bases, with 16 bases left in between. The V gene's germline CDR1 is MDHEN and CDR2 SYDVKM. The CDR3 runs 14 residues. The CDR3 DNA reads TGTGCCAGCAGTTCGCCAGGGCTGACGAGAAAACTGTTTTTT. Protein sequence: CASSSPGLTRKLFF.

This clone appeared a single time. V is TRBV5-5 and J is TRBJ1-6; the D is unclear. V lost 4 bases to trimming and J lost 6 bases, with 17 bases between them. The CDR3 runs 16 residues. Germline CDR1 SGHKS, CDR2 YYEKEE (reference sequence). CDR3 sequence (DNA): TGTGCCAGCAGCCCCGGGCCCAGATTAGTTAATTCACCCCTCCACTTT. Protein product: CASSPGPRLVNSPLHF.

This sequence joins TRBV7-2 and TRBJ2-6, with D possibly being TRBD2 (6 bases). Deletions cut 5 bases from V and 2 bases from J, with 19 bases between. This CDR3 is built from 18 residues. Germline CDR1 SGHTA, CDR2 FQGNSA. CDR3 region: CASSRYLGAGTGANVLTF. CDR3 nucleotide sequence: TGTGCCAGCAGCCGATACCTTGGGGCGGGGACTGGGGCCAACGTCCTGACTTTC. Drawing the rest from reference TRBV7-2 and TRBJ2-6, the complete variable domain is GAGVSQSPSNKVTEKGKDVELRCDPISGHTALYWYRQSLGQGLEFLIYFQGNSAPDKSGLPSDRFSAERTGGSVSTLTIQRTQQEDSAVYLCASSRYLGAGTGANVLTFGAGSRLTVL.

The chain is built from TRBV10-3 and TRBJ2-2, with D unclear. Germline V lookup: CDR1 ENHRY, CDR2 SYGVKD. The CDR3 length is 16 residues. With 4 bases removed from V and 0 bases from J, the gap between germline ends came to 12 bases. This CDR3 is CAISGQTTTNTGELFF. CDR3 in DNA: TGTGCCATCAGTGGTCAGACCACTACGAACACCGGGGAGCTGTTTTTT.

The sample holds one count of this clone. The chain couples TRBV10-2 to TRBJ2-7; 9 positions match TRBD1. Per the germline V gene, CDR1 is WSHSY and CDR2 is SAAADI. V gave up 10 bases and J gave up 0 bases; unmatched junction bases: 10. This CDR3 is built from 15 residues. CDR3 nucleotide sequence: TGCGCCATGTTAGCCGGGACAGGGAGCTCCTACGAGCAGTACTTC. Translation: CAMLAGTGSSYEQYF.

The chain couples TRBV1 to TRBJ1-4; the DNA was not used to check the table's D call, TRBD1. TRBV1 is a pseudogene. The CDR3 loop spans 17 amino acids. The CDR3 protein is CTSSQVATGDHNEKLFF. The CDR3 region has the DNA TGCACCAGCAGCCAAGTCGCGACAGGGGACCACAATGAAAAACTGTTTTTT.

The rearrangement joins TRBV2 to TRBJ1-2; D is ambiguous. CDR1 SNHLY and CDR2 FYNNEI come from the germline V gene. V was shortened by 6 bases and J by 0 bases, with 11 bases between the two germline ends. This CDR3 comprises 14 residues. The CDR3 DNA sequence: TGTGCCAGCAGCGGAGGGAAGGCTAACTATGGCTACACCTTC. This gives the protein CASSGGKANYGYTF.

V gene TRBV28 combines with J gene TRBJ2-7, with D perhaps matching TRBD1 (5 bases). V lost 6 bases and J lost 6, with 18 bases in between. CDR3 length equals 14 residues. CDR1 is MDHEN and CDR2 is SYDVKM in the germline V gene. CDR3 sequence (DNA): TGTGCCAGCAGCCCCAGGGCCCGGGCACTCGAGCAGTACTTC. Amino acid sequence: CASSPRARALEQYF.

This chain uses TRBV11-3 with TRBJ2-7, with TRBD1 matching 8 bases. Per germline, CDR1 SGHNT and CDR2 YENEEA. The trim removed 5 bases at V and 4 bases at J, leaving 10 bases unmatched. This CDR3 comprises 15 residues. The CDR3 DNA is TGTGCCAGCAGCACAACGACAGGGGCGGCTTACGAGCAGTACTTC. It translates to CASSTTTGAAYEQYF.

This clone is a singleton in its sample. V and J are TRBV18 and TRBJ2-6; D is unclear. The ends were cut back, 5 bases at V and 2 bases at J, with 16 bases in the middle. Germline lookup yields CDR1 KGHSH and CDR2 LQKENI. This CDR3 is built from 17 residues. DNA for the CDR3: TGTGCCAGCTCATCCAATGGTTGGTCTCCTGGGGCCAACGTCCTGACTTTC. Translation gives CASSSNGWSPGANVLTF.

J is TRBJ2-1 and V is TRBV4-1; 11 bases align to TRBD2. Germline V gene lookup returns CDR1 MGHRA and CDR2 YSYEKL. The length of the CDR3 is 18 residues. The ends lost 3 bases at V and 1 base at J; junction bases unmatched: 8. The CDR3 coding sequence is TGCGCCAGCAGCCAGCTCGACCTAGCGGGGGGATCCTACAATGAGCAGTTCTTC. Translating it yields CASSQLDLAGGSYNEQFF.

This clone was found a few times. The chain recombines TRBV10-3 with TRBJ1-6; D is undetermined. CDR1 and CDR2 (germline): ENHRY, SYGVKD. With 2 bases removed from V and 3 bases from J, the gap between germline ends came to 8 bases. CDR3 length equals 15 residues. The CDR3 region has the DNA TGTGCCATCAGTGAGAGGGCAGACTATAATTCACCCCTCCACTTT. It codes for CAISERADYNSPLHF.

A few counts support this clone. This chain joins TRBV19 and TRBJ2-7, with D unresolved. The CDR3 runs 12 residues. V dropped 2 bases and J dropped 6 bases, with 8 bases sitting between them. CDR1 is LNHDA and CDR2 is SQIVND in the germline V gene (reference sequence). CDR3: CASSIKGTEQYF. DNA for the CDR3: TGTGCCAGTAGTATAAAGGGAACCGAGCAGTACTTC.

V and J are TRBV6-1 and TRBJ1-1; tentatively, D is TRBD1 (6 bases). There are 11 residues in the CDR3. CDR1 and CDR2 (germline): MNHNS, SASEGT. With 6 bases removed from V and 7 bases from J, the gap between germline ends came to 9 bases. CDR3 sequence (DNA): TGTGCCAGCAGACTACAGGGTGAAGCTTTCTTT. It translates to CASRLQGEAFF.

The chain joins TRBV9 to TRBJ2-5, with 9 bases identical to TRBD2. The CDR3 loop spans 16 amino acids. With V trimmed by 0 bases and J by 5 bases, 8 bases remained unmatched. Germline V gives CDR1 SGDLS, CDR2 YYNGEE. The CDR3 coding sequence is TGTGCCAGCAGCGTAGCTAGCGGGGTGTTCATGGAGACCCAGTACTTC. It specifies CASSVASGVFMETQYF.

CDR3 amino acids: CSVDGSGWDKTQYF. The CDR3 bases are TGCAGCGTTGATGGGTCAGGGTGGGACAAGACCCAGTACTTC. The chain employs TRBV29-1 and TRBJ2-5; perhaps TRBD1 as D (6 bases). CDR3 size: 14 residues. CDR1 and CDR2 (germline): SQVTM, ANQGSEA. Trimming removed 3 bases at V and 6 bases at J, with 17 bases between. Filled out from reference TRBV29-1 and TRBJ2-5, the complete variable domain reads SAVISQKPSRDICQRGTSLTIQCQVDSQVTMMFWYRQQPGQSLTLIATANQGSEATYESGFVIDKFPISRPNLTFSTLTVSNMSPEDSSIYLCSVDGSGWDKTQYFGPGTRLLVL.

This clone was counted a few times. The chain recombines TRBV19 with TRBJ1-6, with TRBD1 identical over 7 bases. Unmatched junction bases numbered 4, after V lost 4 bases and J lost 7 bases. Per the germline V gene, CDR1 is LNHDA and CDR2 is SQIVND (reference sequence). CDR3 size: 14 residues. CDR3 protein: CASSTRQGNSPLHF. The CDR3 DNA follows: TGTGCCAGTAGTACTCGACAGGGAAATTCACCCCTCCACTTT.

Regarding this clone: Compared with germline, one end of the junction differs, possibly owing to a read error. This sequence joins TRBV30 and TRBJ2-2; no clear D gene. Germline V gene sequence: CDR1 GTSNPN, CDR2 SVGIG (reference sequence). The CDR3 consists of 11 residues. CDR3 in DNA: TGTGCCTGGAGTGTAGGTGGTACCAAGTTGTTT. Its protein product is CAWSVGGTKLF. Filled out from reference TRBV30 and TRBJ2-2, the complete variable domain reads SQTIHQWPATLVQPVGSPLSLECTVEGTSNPNLYWYRQAAGRGLQLLFYSVGIGQISSEVPQNLSASRPQDRQFILSSKKLLLSDSGFYLCAWSVGGTKLFGEGSRLTVL.

This clone was recorded a few times. This sample includes further DNA sequences coding for the same CDR3. V gene TRBV27 combines with J gene TRBJ1-2; D gene uncertain. Between the trimmed V and J ends, which lost 1 base and 7 bases, there was a span of 10 bases. Germline V lookup: CDR1 MNHEY, CDR2 SMNVEV (reference sequence). The CDR3 totals 13 residues. The CDR3 loop reads CASSLYGLGGYTF. Written as DNA, the CDR3 is TGTGCCAGCAGTTTATATGGTTTGGGTGGCTACACCTTC.

The rearrangement uses TRBV28 and TRBJ1-2, with D uncertain. In germline, CDR1 is MDHEN, CDR2 SYDVKM. The V and J ends lost 5 bases and 0 bases respectively, with 10 bases between them. This CDR3 is built from 14 residues. The CDR3 here is CASSPGATNYGYTF. CDR3 in DNA: TGTGCCAGCAGTCCAGGAGCTACTAACTATGGCTACACCTTC.

This chain connects TRBV18 to TRBJ2-2; D perhaps matches TRBD1 (6 bases). Germline CDR1 and CDR2: KGHSH and LQKENI. V was cut by 3 bases and J by 5 bases, with 10 bases left in between. The CDR3 loop spans 14 amino acids. The CDR3 here is CASSPNQGTGELFF. DNA of the CDR3: TGTGCCAGCTCACCCAACCAGGGGACCGGGGAGCTGTTTTTT.

The sample holds a few counts of this clone. This sequence joins TRBV28 and TRBJ2-5, with D unresolved. Germline CDR1 and CDR2: MDHEN and SYDVKM. This CDR3 is 13 amino acids long. V was cut by 5 bases and J by 5 bases, with 12 bases left in between. DNA for the CDR3: TGTGCCAGCAGTCCGCCCCTGAGGGAGACCCAGTACTTC. This encodes CASSPPLRETQYF.

The CDR3 here is CATSPQSTESSRGYTF. CDR3 DNA sequence: TGTGCCACCAGCCCCCAAAGTACGGAATCATCACGTGGCTACACCTTC. The chain couples TRBV15 to TRBJ1-2; D ambiguous. Germline V lookup: CDR1 LNHNV, CDR2 YYDKDF (reference sequence). V was cut by 5 bases and J by 7 bases, with 23 bases left in between. This CDR3 has 16 residues.

A remark on this clone: The sample has other DNA sequences that encode this CDR3 too. The V gene is TRBV19, the J gene TRBJ2-7, with TRBD1 as a possible D gene (6 bases). Trimming cost V 6 bases and J 0 bases, with 9 bases left between them. The CDR3 runs to 13 residues. The V gene's germline CDR1 is LNHDA and CDR2 SQIVND (reference sequence). CDR3 amino acids: CASSTGLSYEQYF. The CDR3 region has the DNA TGTGCCAGTAGCACAGGGCTCTCCTACGAGCAGTACTTC. Complete variable domain (other parts from reference TRBV19 and TRBJ2-7): DGGITQSPKYLFRKEGQNVTLSCEQNLNHDAMYWYRQDPGQGLRLIYYSQIVNDFQKGDIAEGYSVSREKKESFPLTVTSAQKNPTAFYLCASSTGLSYEQYFGPGTRLTVT.

This clone has only a few counts. The chain recombines TRBV14 with TRBJ2-1; TRBD2 might be the D (7 bases). The CDR3 has 16 amino acids. CDR1 is SGHDN and CDR2 is FVKESK in the germline V gene. V was cut by 3 bases and J by 6 bases, with 18 bases left in between. The CDR3 region has the DNA TGTGCCAGCAGCCATTTAGTGGGCCGGGGGGCCAATGAGCAGTTCTTC. It codes for CASSHLVGRGANEQFF.

This sequence joins TRBV5-5 and TRBJ2-4; D might be TRBD1 (7 bases). With 3 bases removed from V and 1 base from J, the gap between germline ends came to 14 bases. The CDR3 has 16 residues. The V gene's germline CDR1 is SGHKS and CDR2 YYEKEE (reference sequence). CDR3 residues: CASSSTGDLAKNIQYF. The CDR3 coding sequence is TGTGCCAGCAGCTCTACAGGGGACTTGGCCAAAAACATTCAGTACTTC.